Below are 28 T cell receptor beta chains sequenced from a single sample in a study of blood T cell repertoires in COVID-19. TCRdb's table, derived via immunoSEQ multiplex PCR, lists solely in-frame clones and lacks some. The repertoire includes roughly 70,000 clones, under 90% of them detected once, and roughly 1.5% sits in the top ten. Sequenced input: peripheral blood. The receptors stem from a man aged 60-69 years with acute or convalescent COVID-19.

This clone was seen only a few times. This rearrangement joins TRBV19 to TRBJ1-1, with unresolved D. Between the trimmed V and J ends, which lost 3 bases and 0 bases, there was a span of 8 bases. This CDR3 spans 14 amino acids. Per the germline V gene, CDR1 is LNHDA and CDR2 is SQIVND (reference sequence). CDR3 nucleotide sequence: TGTGCCAGTAGTATCCGGGTTATGAACACTGAAGCTTTCTTT. Its translation is CASSIRVMNTEAFF.

The chain employs TRBV3-1 (or the pseudogene TRBV3-2) and TRBJ1-2; 10 bases map to TRBD1. The CDR3 loop spans 16 amino acids. After removal of 4 bases from V and 3 bases from J, the junction contained 8 bases not matched to a gene. The germline V gene has CDR1 LGHDT and CDR2 YNNKEL (reference sequence). The CDR3 region is CASSPSDRGLYYGYTF. In DNA form, the CDR3 reads TGTGCCAGCAGCCCGTCGGACAGGGGGTTATACTATGGCTACACCTTC.

This clone occurred once. The rearrangement uses TRBV28 and TRBJ1-2; D possibly corresponds to TRBD1 (5 bases). This CDR3 is 15 amino acids long. From germline, CDR1 is MDHEN and CDR2 SYDVKM. V lost 3 bases to trimming and J lost 6 bases, with 17 bases between them. The CDR3 DNA is TGTGCCAGCAGTTTGCCCCAGGCGGGGGGTGATGGCTACACCTTC. It yields the protein CASSLPQAGGDGYTF.

The V call is TRBV5-1, the J call TRBJ2-7; TRBD1 matches 8 bases. Germline-derived CDR1 and CDR2 are SGHRS and YFSETQ. V trimming: 4 bases; J trimming: 4 bases; junction bases outside the gene matches: 4. The CDR3 is 13 residues long. The CDR3 region is CASSPDRVYEQYF. The CDR3 region has the DNA TGCGCCAGCAGCCCGGACAGGGTTTACGAGCAGTACTTC.

This clone was counted only a few times. This sequence joins TRBV13 and TRBJ2-7, with 8 bases that match TRBD1. In germline, CDR1 is PRHDT, CDR2 FYEKMQ (reference sequence). V trimming: 1 base; J trimming: 6 bases; junction bases outside the gene matches: 8. This CDR3 region has 15 residues. The CDR3 coding sequence is TGTGCCAGCAGCTTAGTCAGGGGGCCCCTACTCGAGCAGTACTTC. It specifies CASSLVRGPLLEQYF.

This clone showed up just once. V gene TRBV27 combines with J gene TRBJ2-1, with a tentative D call TRBD1 (5 bases). Trimming cost V 5 bases and J 4 bases, with 15 bases left between them. Germline values: CDR1 MNHEY, CDR2 SMNVEV (reference sequence). The CDR3 totals 15 residues. This CDR3 is CASSPSARGYNEQFF. The CDR3 bases are TGTGCCAGCAGTCCTTCGGCTAGGGGATACAATGAGCAGTTCTTC.

The count of this clone is one. The rearrangement uses TRBV3-1 (or the pseudogene TRBV3-2) and TRBJ2-1, with D possibly matching TRBD2 (5 bases). Germline CDR1 LGHDT, CDR2 YNNKEL (reference sequence). The V end was cut by 4 bases, the J end by 4 bases, with 5 bases between. The length of the CDR3 is 12 residues. The CDR3 bases are TGTGCCAGCAGCCGCGGGTACAATGAGCAGTTCTTC. It yields the protein CASSRGYNEQFF.

The chain carries TRBV18 and TRBJ2-7, with 10 bases identical to TRBD1. The CDR3 is made up of 14 amino acids. The V and J ends lost 3 bases and 3 bases, in that order; junction bases with no gene match: 2. Germline loops: CDR1 KGHSH, CDR2 LQKENI. The DNA of the CDR3 is TGTGCCAGCTCACCGGGGACAGGGGACTACGAGCAGTACTTC. Protein sequence: CASSPGTGDYEQYF.

This clone turned up a few times. The gene calls are TRBV7-9 and TRBJ2-3; possibly TRBD1 for D (6 bases). Trimming took off 1 base at V and 4 bases at J, with 15 bases between the two ends. CDR3 length equals 16 residues. Germline V CDR1 and CDR2: SEHNR, FQNEAQ (reference sequence). The CDR3 sequence is CASSLGKGDASDTQYF. CDR3 in DNA: TGTGCCAGCAGCTTAGGGAAGGGGGACGCGTCAGATACGCAGTATTTT.

The genes are TRBV18 and TRBJ1-1; D unclear. The germline gives CDR1 KGHSH, CDR2 LQKENI. The CDR3 runs 15 residues. V lost 2 bases, J lost 0 bases, and 10 bases lay in between. CDR3: CASSPSGSVNTEAFF. CDR3 DNA sequence: TGTGCCAGCTCACCATCGGGGTCGGTGAACACTGAAGCTTTCTTT.

The chain carries TRBV29-1 and TRBJ1-2; D unclear. The CDR3 is 16 residues long. CDR1 is SQVTM and CDR2 is ANQGSEA in the germline V gene. Between the trimmed V and J ends, which lost 3 bases and 6 bases, there was a span of 23 bases. The CDR3 here is CSVDPTTSIGADGYTF. The DNA for the CDR3 is TGCAGCGTTGATCCAACCACATCTATCGGAGCTGATGGCTACACCTTC.

This rearrangement joins TRBV10-3 to TRBJ1-4; D not certain. V was trimmed by 7 bases and J by 5 bases, leaving 11 bases between them. The CDR3 is 13 amino acids. Per germline, CDR1 ENHRY and CDR2 SYGVKD. The CDR3 DNA sequence: TGTGCCATCACCCGGGATCTAAATGAAAAACTGTTTTTT. As protein: CAITRDLNEKLFF.

The chain combines TRBV12-5 with TRBJ2-2, with D tentatively TRBD2 (6 bases). There are 19 residues in the CDR3. The V end lost 6 bases, the J end lost 1 base, and 24 bases lay between the germline ends. CDR1 is LGHNT and CDR2 is FRNRAP in the germline V gene. CDR3 nucleotides: TGTGCTAGTGGCAGTTTGCGGTTTCCTAGCGCCGAGAACACCGGGGAGCTGTTTTTT. Protein product: CASGSLRFPSAENTGELFF.

The chain uses TRBV5-1 and TRBJ1-1; TRBD1 matches at 7 bases. The CDR3 has 16 residues. V shed 1 base and J 11 bases; nucleotides not matched to a gene: 17. Germline CDR1 SGHRS, CDR2 YFSETQ. This CDR3 reads CASSLLGQGGSEVAFF. The CDR3 bases are TGCGCCAGCAGCTTGTTGGGGCAGGGGGGATCAGAAGTGGCTTTCTTT.

The chain carries TRBV19 and TRBJ1-3, with D unresolved. Germline loops: CDR1 LNHDA, CDR2 SQIVND (reference sequence). V lost 3 bases to trimming and J lost 0 bases, with 9 bases between them. This CDR3 is 15 amino acids long. The CDR3 DNA reads as TGTGCCAGTAGTATCAGCGTCGGCTCTGGAAACACCATATATTTT. Translation: CASSISVGSGNTIYF.

A single count supports this clone. J is TRBJ2-7 and V is TRBV27; 9 positions match TRBD1. This CDR3 has 16 residues. The V gene end was trimmed by 8 bases and the J gene end by 6 bases; junction bases not matched to a gene: 17. The germline CDR1 and CDR2 sequences are MNHEY and SMNVEV (reference sequence). CDR3 region: CASRNPVPGQGSEQYF. The CDR3 DNA reads as TGTGCCAGCCGGAATCCTGTACCGGGACAGGGAAGCGAGCAGTACTTC.

The J gene is TRBJ2-1, the V gene TRBV10-3, with 13 bases lining up with TRBD2. The junction had 8 bases not matched to a gene; V was cut back by 5 bases and J by 4 bases. This CDR3 region has 17 residues. CDR1 and CDR2 (germline): ENHRY, SYGVKD. The CDR3 sequence is CAISYRTSGGTYNEQFF. CDR3 nucleotide sequence: TGTGCCATCAGTTACCGGACTAGCGGGGGCACTTACAATGAGCAGTTCTTC.

The V call is TRBV6-6, the J call TRBJ1-6, with D maybe TRBD1 (6 bases). V lost 6 bases to trimming and J lost 2 bases, with 14 bases between them. In germline, CDR1 is MNHNY, CDR2 SVGAGI (reference sequence). The CDR3 contains 16 residues. As DNA, the CDR3 is TGTGCCAGCAGCCGCCTCAGGGACACCTATAATTCACCCCTCCACTTT. Amino acid sequence: CASSRLRDTYNSPLHF.

The V call is TRBV7-2, the J call TRBJ1-1, with D possibly TRBD1 on 5 matching bases. Germline-derived CDR1 and CDR2 are SGHTA and FQGNSA. V gave up 0 bases and J gave up 13 bases, with 21 bases separating them. This CDR3 contains 15 residues. The CDR3 coding sequence is TGTGCCAGCAGCTTAGCGGGCAACAGGAACCCACAAGGTTTCTTT. Its protein is CASSLAGNRNPQGFF.

The CDR3 coding sequence is TGTGCCAGCAGCCCGGGACTGCCGGACCAGACCCAGTACTTC. It encodes CASSPGLPDQTQYF. The rearrangement links TRBV7-9 to TRBJ2-5, with D perhaps matching TRBD2 (6 bases). V lost 5 bases, J lost 6 bases, and 16 bases lay in between. The CDR3 totals 14 residues. The germline V gene encodes CDR1 SEHNR and CDR2 FQNEAQ (reference sequence).

This clone was counted once. The CDR3 reads CASSQRWGELFF. In nucleotides, the CDR3 is TGTGCCAGCAGCCAACGGTGGGGGGAGCTGTTTTTT. V and J are TRBV3-1 (or the pseudogene TRBV3-2) and TRBJ2-2; D gene uncertain. This CDR3 has 12 residues. In germline, CDR1 is LGHDT, CDR2 YNNKEL (reference sequence). The ends were cut back, 2 bases at V and 8 bases at J, with 6 bases in the middle.

J is TRBJ2-2 and V is TRBV7-9; a possible D gene is TRBD1 (6 bases). Trimming left V 2 bases short and J 5 bases short, with 6 bases between. Germline assignment: CDR1 SEHNR and CDR2 FQNEAQ (reference sequence). The CDR3 covers 13 residues. This CDR3 reads CASSLQGTGELFF. The CDR3 DNA reads TGTGCCAGCAGCTTACAGGGGACCGGGGAGCTGTTTTTT.

This chain joins TRBV18 and TRBJ1-2; 7 positions agree with TRBD1. The CDR3 loop spans 15 amino acids. With 4 bases clipped from V and 4 bases from J, the junction kept 9 bases outside the gene matches. Per the germline V gene, CDR1 is KGHSH and CDR2 is LQKENI. The CDR3 spells CASSRETGRGYGYTF. CDR3 in DNA: TGTGCCAGCTCACGCGAGACAGGGAGAGGCTATGGCTACACCTTC. Drawing the rest from reference TRBV18 and TRBJ1-2, the complete variable domain is NAGVMQNPRHLVRRRGQEARLRCSPMKGHSHVYWYRQLPEEGLKFMVYLQKENIIDESGMPKERFSAEFPKEGPSILRIQQVVRGDSAAYFCASSRETGRGYGYTFGSGTRLTVV.

This clone was found once. The chain carries TRBV19 and TRBJ1-4; 11 nucleotides match TRBD1. Trimming cost V 7 bases and J 8 bases; bases outside gene matches: 9. This CDR3 has 15 residues. CDR1 LNHDA and CDR2 SQIVND come from the germline V gene (reference sequence). In nucleotides, the CDR3 is TGTGCCAGTACTGACCCGGGACAGGGGGACGAAAAACTGTTTTTT. Its translation is CASTDPGQGDEKLFF. The full variable domain, its missing parts supplied by reference TRBV19 and TRBJ1-4, is DGGITQSPKYLFRKEGQNVTLSCEQNLNHDAMYWYRQDPGQGLRLIYYSQIVNDFQKGDIAEGYSVSREKKESFPLTVTSAQKNPTAFYLCASTDPGQGDEKLFFGSGTQLSVL.

The chain recombines TRBV11-3 with TRBJ2-1; D gene ambiguous. Trimming stripped 1 base from V and 7 bases from J, with 11 bases between. This CDR3 region has 14 residues. Germline CDR1 SGHNT, CDR2 YENEEA. The CDR3 protein is CASSLVKGVNEQFF. In DNA, the CDR3 is TGTGCCAGCAGCTTAGTCAAAGGAGTAAATGAGCAGTTCTTC.

The chain uses TRBV18 and TRBJ2-3, with TRBD1 identical over 7 bases. Germline V gene sequence: CDR1 KGHSH, CDR2 LQKENI. V lost 4 bases to trimming and J lost 0 bases; unmatched junction nucleotides: 4. This CDR3 is 15 amino acids long. CDR3 coding DNA: TGTGCCAGCTCACTTAGACAGGGCAGCACAGATACGCAGTATTTT. Its translation is CASSLRQGSTDTQYF.

The chain carries TRBV29-1 and TRBJ2-6; D is uncertain. The CDR3 spans 14 residues. Germline V CDR1 and CDR2: SQVTM, ANQGSEA. Trimming cost V 3 bases and J 2 bases, with 8 bases left between them. Written as DNA, the CDR3 is TGCAGCGTTGAGGTACATCCTGGGGCCAACGTCCTGACTTTC. It encodes CSVEVHPGANVLTF.

The chain couples TRBV7-9 to TRBJ1-1, with D perhaps matching TRBD1 (5 bases). CDR3 length: 14 amino acids. CDR1 is SEHNR and CDR2 is FQNEAQ in the germline V gene (reference sequence). The V end was cut by 1 base, the J end by 10 bases, with 16 bases between. CDR3 bases: TGTGCCAGCAGCTTAGGGGAGGGGCTCAATGGAGCTTTCTTT. Its translation is CASSLGEGLNGAFF. Variable domain in full (rest from reference TRBV7-9 and TRBJ1-1): DTGVSQNPRHKITKRGQNVTFRCDPISEHNRLYWYRQTLGQGPEFLTYFQNEAQLEKSRLLSDRFSAERPKGSFSTLEIQRTEQGDSAMYLCASSLGEGLNGAFFGQGTRLTVV.